The entry below describes one T cell receptor beta chain. The specificity of this receptor is unknown. Nothing much larger sits one base from this clone, and base qualities are not available. The source of the sample is a study of monozygotic twins with cystic fibrosis (dated by TCRdb to 2020 to 2022). Regarding the research as a whole: Barcoded libraries were prepared with about 15 PCR cycles from roughly 2.8 micrograms of fragmented DNA. TCR beta repertoires were compared within and between 16 monozygotic twin pairs with cystic fibrosis so that genetic influence on V and J gene usage could be assessed. Ten female and six male twin pairs, aged roughly 2.0 to 40 years (median roughly 9.3 years) and mostly children and adolescents, were included in the cohort. Twins were ranked among roughly 1,000 cohort participants for weight-for-height and FEVPerc (FEV1 disease centile) on the day of blood sampling. Data for three of the twin pairs had been reported previously in another context. What the work shows at the level of the full study, not this receptor alone: The greatest similarity to the co-twin was observed for V gene usage in 13 of 16 pairs and for J usage in 8 of 16 pairs, which suggested genetic constraints. Simpson clonality was found to be generally low (median approximately 0.009), suggesting a naive-dominated repertoire, although higher clonality was observed in the most severely affected patients. The cohort was small, and the number of shared CDR3s showed no association with age, concordance or disease severity. Nucleotide-identical clonotype sharing was significantly higher within monozygotic CF twin pairs than between unrelated CF individuals (P = 0.000026, Mann-Whitney).

Following the manufacturer's instructions, the researchers used the immunoSEQ immune profiling system to amplify TCR beta CDR3 regions via multiplex PCR. Sequencing was performed on an Illumina NextSeq system. The published analysis was carried out like this. Sequence data were processed on the immunoSEQ Analyzer platform, and clonality was computed as the square root of Simpson's index of productive rearrangements. V and J usage similarity was measured by Jensen-Shannon distance, and CDR3 generation probabilities were computed with OLGA. Shared CDR3 sequences were searched against the immuneACCESS database (August 2020) and VDJdb (December 2020). Not all clones reach the TCRdb copy of this immuneACCESS table, which keeps in-frame sequences only. Checked studies attribute under half of the gap to unresolved V genes and leave the rest unexplained. That table is the source of V, J and clone size, and D and trimming were worked out from the DNA. The sample table records about 35,000 clones; roughly three fifths of these occur just once. 0.78% of the sample belongs to the ten largest clones.

The twin pairs came from the European Cystic Fibrosis Twin and Sibling Study Cohort, a cohort that recruited patients from some 150 CF clinics across 14 European countries. Zygosity and CFTR genotype were confirmed in-house, and zygosity was tested by multiplex PCR of nine short tandem repeat loci. Peripheral blood was sampled from each twin, with clinical parameters recorded on the day of blood sampling. Genomic DNA was isolated from peripheral blood cells with phenol/chloroform and kept in TE buffer at 4 degrees C. Here V drops 0 bases and J drops 4 bases, and the junction holds 6 bases not matched to any gene. Counted from cysteine to phenylalanine, this CDR3 has 15 amino acids. The read is trimmed to its CDR3 DNA, 45 bases read in frame from base 1. Reading the germline V gene gives CDR1 SGDLS and CDR2 YYNGEE.

This clonotype was sampled from a girl aged 5-17 years with cystic fibrosis. The sequencing input was blood. The V and J genes are TRBV9 and TRBJ1-2, with TRBD1 matching 7 junction bases. The nucleotide sequence reads as follows: TGTGCCAGCAGCGTAGGGGACAGAGACGTCTATGGCTACACCTTC. The resulting protein is CASSVGDRDVYGYTF.